This record concerns one T cell receptor beta chain sequence. What it binds is unknown. PCR employed 60 Vbeta and 13 Jbeta primers. The method was immunoSEQ multiplex PCR; TCRdb's version includes in-frame clones alone and lacks a portion of them. The sample consists of 55,000 to 65,000 clones, around 83% of them appearing once. This record belongs to a study of cytomegalovirus exposure and HLA in healthy donors. Study findings and constraints: Most subjects had HLA-A and HLA-B alleles reportedly predicted accurately by TCR beta sequences.

In germline, CDR1 is GTSNPN, CDR2 SVGIG (reference sequence). Unmatched junction bases numbered 2, after V lost 4 bases and J lost 5 bases. This CDR3 contains 14 residues. The sequence derives from a human donor in good health. V gene TRBV30 combines with J gene TRBJ1-6; the match to TRBD1 covers 10 bases. Specimen: PBMCs. CDR3 region: CAWTGTGDNSPLHF. The CDR3, as DNA: TGTGCCTGGACCGGGACAGGGGATAATTCACCCCTCCACTTT. Full variable domain (outside the CDR3, taken from reference TRBV30 and TRBJ1-6): SQTIHQWPATLVQPVGSPLSLECTVEGTSNPNLYWYRQAAGRGLQLLFYSVGIGQISSEVPQNLSASRPQDRQFILSSKKLLLSDSGFYLCAWTGTGDNSPLHFGNGTRLTVT.